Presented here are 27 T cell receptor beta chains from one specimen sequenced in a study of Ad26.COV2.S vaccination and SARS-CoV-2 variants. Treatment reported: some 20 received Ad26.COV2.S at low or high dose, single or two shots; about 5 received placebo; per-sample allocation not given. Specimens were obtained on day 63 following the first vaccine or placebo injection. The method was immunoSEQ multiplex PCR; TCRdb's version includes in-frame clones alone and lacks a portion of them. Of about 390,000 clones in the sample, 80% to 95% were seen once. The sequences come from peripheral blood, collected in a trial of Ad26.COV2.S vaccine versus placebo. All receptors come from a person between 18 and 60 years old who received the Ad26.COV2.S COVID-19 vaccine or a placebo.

The CDR3 protein is CAWTGAKNEKLFF. DNA of the CDR3: TGTGCCTGGACGGGAGCTAAAAATGAAAAACTGTTTTTT. J is TRBJ1-4 and V is TRBV30; no clear D. The CDR3 extends over 13 amino acids. Germline V CDR1 and CDR2: GTSNPN, SVGIG (reference sequence). Trimming took 4 bases from V and 5 from J, leaving 11 bases between them.

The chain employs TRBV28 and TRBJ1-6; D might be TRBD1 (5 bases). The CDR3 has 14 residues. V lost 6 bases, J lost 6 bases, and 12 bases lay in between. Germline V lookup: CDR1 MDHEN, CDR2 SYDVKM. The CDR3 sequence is CASRTGTVNSPLHF. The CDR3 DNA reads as TGTGCCAGCAGAACCGGGACGGTTAATTCACCCCTCCACTTT.

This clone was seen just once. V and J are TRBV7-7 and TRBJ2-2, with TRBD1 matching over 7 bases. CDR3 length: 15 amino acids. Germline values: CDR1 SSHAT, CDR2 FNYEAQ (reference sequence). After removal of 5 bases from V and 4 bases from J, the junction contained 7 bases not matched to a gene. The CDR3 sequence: CASSARQGTTGELFF. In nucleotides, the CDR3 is TGTGCCAGCAGCGCGCGACAGGGCACCACCGGGGAGCTGTTTTTT.

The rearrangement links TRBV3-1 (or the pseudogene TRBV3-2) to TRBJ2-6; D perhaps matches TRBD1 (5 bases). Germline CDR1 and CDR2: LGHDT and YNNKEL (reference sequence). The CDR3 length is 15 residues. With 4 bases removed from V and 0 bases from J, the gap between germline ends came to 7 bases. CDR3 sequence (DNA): TGTGCCAGCAGCCGCCAGGGCTCTGGGGCCAACGTCCTGACTTTC. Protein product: CASSRQGSGANVLTF.

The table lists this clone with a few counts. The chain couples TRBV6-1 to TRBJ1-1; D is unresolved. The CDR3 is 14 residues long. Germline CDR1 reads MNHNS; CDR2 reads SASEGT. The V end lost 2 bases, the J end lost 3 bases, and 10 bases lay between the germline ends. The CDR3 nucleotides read TGTGCCAGCAGTGAAAGAGTATTCGACACTGAAGCTTTCTTT. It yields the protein CASSERVFDTEAFF.

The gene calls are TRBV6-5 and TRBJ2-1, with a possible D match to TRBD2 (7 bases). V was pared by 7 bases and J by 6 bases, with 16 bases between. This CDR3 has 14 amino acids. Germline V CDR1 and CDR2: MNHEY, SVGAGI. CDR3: CASTGAGEINEQFF. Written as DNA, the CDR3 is TGTGCCAGCACGGGGGCGGGGGAGATCAATGAGCAGTTCTTC.

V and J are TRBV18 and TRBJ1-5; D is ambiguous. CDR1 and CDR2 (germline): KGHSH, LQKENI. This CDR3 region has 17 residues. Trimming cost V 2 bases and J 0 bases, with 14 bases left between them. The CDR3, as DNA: TGTGCCAGCTCACCAATTACCACAGAGAATAGCAATCAGCCCCAGCATTTT. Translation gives CASSPITTENSNQPQHF.

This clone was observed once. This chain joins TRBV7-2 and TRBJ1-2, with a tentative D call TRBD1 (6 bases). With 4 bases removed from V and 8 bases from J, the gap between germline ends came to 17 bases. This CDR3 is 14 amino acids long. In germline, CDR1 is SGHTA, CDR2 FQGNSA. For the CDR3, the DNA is TGTGCCAGCAGCTGGGGGGCAGGGTCGGTAGGCTACACCTTC. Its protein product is CASSWGAGSVGYTF.

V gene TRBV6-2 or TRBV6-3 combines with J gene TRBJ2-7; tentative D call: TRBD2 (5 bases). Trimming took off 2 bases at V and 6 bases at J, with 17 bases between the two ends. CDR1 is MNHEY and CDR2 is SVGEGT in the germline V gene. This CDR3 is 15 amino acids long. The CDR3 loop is CASSYELVPAVEQYF. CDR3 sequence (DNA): TGTGCCAGCAGTTACGAACTAGTTCCGGCAGTCGAGCAGTACTTC.

The CDR3, as DNA: TGTGCCAGTAGTGAGGATCCCTCAAGCTCCTATAATTCACCCCTCCACTTT. Translating it yields CASSEDPSSSYNSPLHF. The rearrangement uses TRBV19 and TRBJ1-6, with D uncertain. Looked up from germline, CDR1 is LNHDA and CDR2 is SQIVND (reference sequence). Deletions cut 5 bases from V and 0 bases from J, with 14 bases between. The CDR3 is made up of 17 amino acids.

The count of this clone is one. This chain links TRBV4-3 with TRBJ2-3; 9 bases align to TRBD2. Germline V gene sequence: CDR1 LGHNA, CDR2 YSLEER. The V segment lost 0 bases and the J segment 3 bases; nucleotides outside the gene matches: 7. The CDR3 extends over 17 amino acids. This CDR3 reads CASSQDSRGGATDTQYF. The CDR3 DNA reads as TGCGCCAGCAGCCAAGATTCTCGCGGGGGGGCTACAGATACGCAGTATTTT.

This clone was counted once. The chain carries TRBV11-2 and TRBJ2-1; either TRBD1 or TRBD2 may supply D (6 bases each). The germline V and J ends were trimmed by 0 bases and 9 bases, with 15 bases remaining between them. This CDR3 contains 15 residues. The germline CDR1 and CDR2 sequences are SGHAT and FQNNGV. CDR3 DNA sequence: TGTGCCAGCAGCTTAGATGGGGGGCCGGGGATTGAGCAGTTCTTC. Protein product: CASSLDGGPGIEQFF.

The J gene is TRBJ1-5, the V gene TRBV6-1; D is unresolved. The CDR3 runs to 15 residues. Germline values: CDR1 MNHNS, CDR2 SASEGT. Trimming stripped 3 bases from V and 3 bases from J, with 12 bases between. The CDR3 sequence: CASSEGFTDNQPQHF. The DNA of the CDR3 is TGTGCCAGCAGTGAGGGCTTCACCGACAATCAGCCCCAGCATTTT.

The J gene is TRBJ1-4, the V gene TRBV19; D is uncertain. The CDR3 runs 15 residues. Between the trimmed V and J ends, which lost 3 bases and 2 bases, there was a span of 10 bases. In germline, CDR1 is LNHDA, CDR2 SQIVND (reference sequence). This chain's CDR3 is CASSMGDGTNEKLFF. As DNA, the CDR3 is TGTGCCAGTAGTATGGGAGACGGGACTAATGAAAAACTGTTTTTT.

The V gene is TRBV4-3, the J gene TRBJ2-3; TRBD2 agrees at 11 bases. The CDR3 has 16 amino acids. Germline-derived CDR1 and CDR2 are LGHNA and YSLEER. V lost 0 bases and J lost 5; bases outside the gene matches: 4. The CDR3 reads CASSQDRLAGQDTQYF. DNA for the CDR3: TGCGCCAGCAGCCAAGATAGACTAGCGGGGCAAGATACGCAGTATTTT.

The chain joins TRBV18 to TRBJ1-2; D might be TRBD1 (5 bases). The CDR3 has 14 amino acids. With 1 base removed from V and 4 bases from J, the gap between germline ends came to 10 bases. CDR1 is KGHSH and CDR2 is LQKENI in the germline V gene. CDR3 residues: CASSPREGLYGYTF. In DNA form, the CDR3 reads TGTGCCAGCTCACCACGGGAGGGGCTCTATGGCTACACCTTC.

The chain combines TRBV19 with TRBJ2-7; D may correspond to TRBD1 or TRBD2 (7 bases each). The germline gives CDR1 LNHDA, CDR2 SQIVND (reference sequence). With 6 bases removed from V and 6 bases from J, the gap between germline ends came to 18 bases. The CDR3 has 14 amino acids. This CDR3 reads CASSQGGDALEQYF. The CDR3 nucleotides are TGTGCCAGTAGCCAGGGGGGGGACGCTCTCGAGCAGTACTTC. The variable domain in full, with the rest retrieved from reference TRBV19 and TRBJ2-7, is DGGITQSPKYLFRKEGQNVTLSCEQNLNHDAMYWYRQDPGQGLRLIYYSQIVNDFQKGDIAEGYSVSREKKESFPLTVTSAQKNPTAFYLCASSQGGDALEQYFGPGTRLTVT.

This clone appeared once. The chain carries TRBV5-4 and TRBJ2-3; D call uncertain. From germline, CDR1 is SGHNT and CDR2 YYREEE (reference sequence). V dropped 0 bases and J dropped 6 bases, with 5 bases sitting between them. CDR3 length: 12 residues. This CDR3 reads CASSLGQDTQYF. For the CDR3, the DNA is TGTGCCAGCAGCTTGGGTCAGGATACGCAGTATTTT. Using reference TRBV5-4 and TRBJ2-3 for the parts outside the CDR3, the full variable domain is ETGVTQSPTHLIKTRGQQVTLRCSSQSGHNTVSWYQQALGQGPQFIFQYYREEENGRGNFPPRFSGLQFPNYSSELNVNALELDDSALYLCASSLGQDTQYFGPGTRLTVL.

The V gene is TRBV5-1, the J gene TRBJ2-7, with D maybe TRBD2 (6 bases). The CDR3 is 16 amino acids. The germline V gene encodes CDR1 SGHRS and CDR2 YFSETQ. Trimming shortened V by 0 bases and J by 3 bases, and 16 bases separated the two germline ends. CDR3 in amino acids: CASSLGDFVGGYEQYF. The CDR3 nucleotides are TGCGCCAGCAGCTTGGGGGACTTCGTTGGTGGCTACGAGCAGTACTTC.

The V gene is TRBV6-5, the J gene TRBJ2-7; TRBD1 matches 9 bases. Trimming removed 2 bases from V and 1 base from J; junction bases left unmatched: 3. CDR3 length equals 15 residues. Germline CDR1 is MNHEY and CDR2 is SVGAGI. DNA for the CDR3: TGTGCCAGCAGTTACGGGACAGGGAAGTCCTACGAGCAGTACTTC. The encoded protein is CASSYGTGKSYEQYF.

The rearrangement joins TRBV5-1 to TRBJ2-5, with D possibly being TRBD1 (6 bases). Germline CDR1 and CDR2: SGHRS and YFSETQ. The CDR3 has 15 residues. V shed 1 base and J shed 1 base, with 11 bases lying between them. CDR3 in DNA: TGCGCCAGCAGCTTGTGGACAGTATCCCAAGAGACCCAGTACTTC. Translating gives CASSLWTVSQETQYF. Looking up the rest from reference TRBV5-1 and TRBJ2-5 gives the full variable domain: KAGVTQTPRYLIKTRGQQVTLSCSPISGHRSVSWYQQTPGQGLQFLFEYFSETQRNKGNFPGRFSGRQFSNSRSEMNVSTLELGDSALYLCASSLWTVSQETQYFGPGTRLLVL.

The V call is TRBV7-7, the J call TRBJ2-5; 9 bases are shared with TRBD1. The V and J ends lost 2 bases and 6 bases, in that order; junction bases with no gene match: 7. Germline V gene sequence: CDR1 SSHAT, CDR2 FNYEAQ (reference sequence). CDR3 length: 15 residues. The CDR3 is CASSLQGQGIQTQYF. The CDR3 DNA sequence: TGTGCCAGCAGCTTACAGGGACAGGGCATTCAGACCCAGTACTTC.

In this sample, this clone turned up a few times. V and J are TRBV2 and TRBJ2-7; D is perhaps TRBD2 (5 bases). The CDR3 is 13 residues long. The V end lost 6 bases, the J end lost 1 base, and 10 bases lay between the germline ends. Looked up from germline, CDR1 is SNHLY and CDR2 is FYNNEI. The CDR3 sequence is CASRAAASYEQYF. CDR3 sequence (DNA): TGTGCCAGCAGAGCGGCAGCTTCCTACGAGCAGTACTTC.

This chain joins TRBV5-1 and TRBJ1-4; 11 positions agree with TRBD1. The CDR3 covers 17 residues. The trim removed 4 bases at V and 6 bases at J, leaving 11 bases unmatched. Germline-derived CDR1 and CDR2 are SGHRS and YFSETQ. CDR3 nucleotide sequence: TGCGCCAGCAGCAAGCGGACAGGGGGCGACTTTGATGAAAAACTGTTTTTT. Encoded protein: CASSKRTGGDFDEKLFF.

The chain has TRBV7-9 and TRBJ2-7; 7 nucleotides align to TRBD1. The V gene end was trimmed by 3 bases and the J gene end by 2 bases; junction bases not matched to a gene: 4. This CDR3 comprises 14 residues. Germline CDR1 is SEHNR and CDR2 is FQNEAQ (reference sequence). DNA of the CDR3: TGTGCCAGCAGCTTTAACCAGGGGGCCTACGAGCAGTACTTC. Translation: CASSFNQGAYEQYF.

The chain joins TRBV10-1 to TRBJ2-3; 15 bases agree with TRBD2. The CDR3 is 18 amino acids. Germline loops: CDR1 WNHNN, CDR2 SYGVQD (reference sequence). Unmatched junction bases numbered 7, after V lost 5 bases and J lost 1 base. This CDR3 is CASSRTSGGAYGTDTQYF. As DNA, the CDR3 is TGCGCCAGCAGTAGGACTAGCGGGGGGGCCTATGGCACAGATACGCAGTATTTT.

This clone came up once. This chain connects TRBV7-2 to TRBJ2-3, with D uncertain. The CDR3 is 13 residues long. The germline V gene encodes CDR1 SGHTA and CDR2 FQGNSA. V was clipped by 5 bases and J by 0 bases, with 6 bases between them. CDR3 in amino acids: CASSRTSTDTQYF. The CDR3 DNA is TGTGCCAGCAGCCGGACGAGCACAGATACGCAGTATTTT. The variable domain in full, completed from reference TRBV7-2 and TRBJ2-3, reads GAGVSQSPSNKVTEKGKDVELRCDPISGHTALYWYRQSLGQGLEFLIYFQGNSAPDKSGLPSDRFSAERTGGSVSTLTIQRTQQEDSAVYLCASSRTSTDTQYFGPGTRLTVL.